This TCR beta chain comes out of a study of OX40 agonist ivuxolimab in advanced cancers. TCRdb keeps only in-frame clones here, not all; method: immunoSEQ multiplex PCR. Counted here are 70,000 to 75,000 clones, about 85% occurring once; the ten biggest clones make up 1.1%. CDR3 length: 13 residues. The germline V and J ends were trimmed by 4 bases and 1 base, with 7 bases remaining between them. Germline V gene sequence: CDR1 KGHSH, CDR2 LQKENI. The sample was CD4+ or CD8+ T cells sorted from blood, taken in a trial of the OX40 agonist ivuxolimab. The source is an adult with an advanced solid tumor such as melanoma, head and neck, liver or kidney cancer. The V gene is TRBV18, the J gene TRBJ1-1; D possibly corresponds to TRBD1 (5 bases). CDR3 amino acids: CASSQGRNTEAFF. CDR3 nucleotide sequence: TGTGCCAGCTCACAGGGACGGAACACTGAAGCTTTCTTT.